Shown below are 16 T cell receptor beta chains from a single sample sequenced in a study of Ad26.COV2.S vaccination and SARS-CoV-2 variants. Regarding treatment: about 20 received Ad26.COV2.S at low or high dose, single or two shots; 5 received placebo; per-sample allocation not given. Day 63 after the first vaccine or placebo injection was the time point for sampling. Sequencing was performed with immunoSEQ multiplex PCR; in TCRdb, only in-frame clones are kept and a portion is missing. The sample yields approximately 350,000 clones, roughly 87% seen once. The sample consisted of peripheral blood, taken in a trial of Ad26.COV2.S vaccine versus placebo. The receptors were gathered from a person between 18 and 65 years old who received the Ad26.COV2.S COVID-19 vaccine or a placebo.

This clone has more than one count but fewer than ten. The V call is TRBV4-2, the J call TRBJ1-1; TRBD1 aligns across 11 bases. In germline, CDR1 is LGHNA, CDR2 YNFKEQ. V lost 4 bases and J lost 4; bases outside the gene matches: 5. The CDR3 runs 15 residues. DNA for the CDR3: TGTGCCAGCAGCCGGCCCGGGACAGGGGGCACTGAAGCTTTCTTT. Its protein is CASSRPGTGGTEAFF.

The chain combines TRBV5-1 with TRBJ2-7; TRBD2 agrees at 7 bases. The germline V gene has CDR1 SGHRS and CDR2 YFSETQ. Germline trimming cut 0 bases from V and 3 bases from J; bases unmatched to any gene: 6. CDR3 length: 15 residues. CDR3 nucleotide sequence: TGCGCCAGCAGCTTGGATTCTAGCGGAATCTACGAGCAGTACTTC. Protein: CASSLDSSGIYEQYF.

Worth noting for this clone: The sample carries other DNA sequences with the same CDR3. The genes are TRBV7-9 and TRBJ2-3; D remains unclear. The CDR3 is made up of 11 amino acids. Germline CDR1 SEHNR, CDR2 FQNEAQ (reference sequence). Trimming took 5 bases from V and 2 from J, leaving 2 bases between them. In DNA, the CDR3 is TGTGCCAGCAGCCCCACAGATACGCAGTATTTT. Translating it yields CASSPTDTQYF.

V is TRBV19 and J is TRBJ1-2; D not resolved. The CDR3 runs 14 residues. V was shortened by 6 bases and J by 8 bases, with 19 bases between the two germline ends. CDR1 is LNHDA and CDR2 is SQIVND in the germline V gene (reference sequence). The CDR3 coding sequence is TGTGCCAGTAGCTCCCCCTGGTCCTTACTGGGCTACACCTTC. Translation: CASSSPWSLLGYTF.

The genes are TRBV27 and TRBJ1-5; a possible D gene is TRBD1 (5 bases). There are 14 residues in the CDR3. Germline V gene sequence: CDR1 MNHEY, CDR2 SMNVEV (reference sequence). V was cut by 2 bases and J by 7 bases, with 12 bases left in between. DNA of the CDR3: TGTGCCAGCAGTTTAAAGGGTAGGGACCAGCCCCAGCATTTT. Its protein product is CASSLKGRDQPQHF.

The gene calls are TRBV7-3 and TRBJ1-1; tentatively, D is TRBD1 (6 bases). V was pared by 5 bases and J by 4 bases, with 17 bases between. The germline CDR1 and CDR2 sequences are SGHTA and FQGTGA. The CDR3 runs 15 residues. The DNA for the CDR3 is TGTGCCAGCAGCCTGGACGGGGGGGCGGGCACTGAAGCTTTCTTT. This codes for CASSLDGGAGTEAFF.

The chain has TRBV5-1 and TRBJ2-3; 10 nucleotides match TRBD2. This CDR3 region has 18 residues. V shed 4 bases and J 0 bases; nucleotides not matched to a gene: 11. The germline V gene has CDR1 SGHRS and CDR2 YFSETQ. This chain's CDR3 is CASSPSSGGARSTDTQYF. The CDR3 region has the DNA TGCGCCAGCAGCCCAAGCAGCGGGGGGGCAAGGAGCACAGATACGCAGTATTTT.

The genes are TRBV13 and TRBJ2-7; the match to TRBD1 covers 9 bases. Germline CDR1 PRHDT, CDR2 FYEKMQ (reference sequence). This CDR3 is 15 amino acids long. The junction had 7 bases not matched to a gene; V was cut back by 1 base and J by 6 bases. The CDR3 region has the DNA TGTGCCAGCAGCTTAGAGGGGACAGGGCTGGGCGAGCAGTACTTC. Encoded protein: CASSLEGTGLGEQYF.

The V gene is TRBV18, the J gene TRBJ2-5; D is ambiguous. The V gene's germline CDR1 is KGHSH and CDR2 LQKENI. V was pared by 3 bases and J by 5 bases, with 13 bases between. The CDR3 is 14 amino acids. CDR3 in DNA: TGTGCCAGCTCACCGGTGCACAGCGATGAGACCCAGTACTTC. It encodes CASSPVHSDETQYF.

This chain connects TRBV5-5 to TRBJ1-2, with TRBD1 matching over 8 bases. The CDR3 spans 15 residues. The germline CDR1 and CDR2 sequences are SGHKS and YYEKEE (reference sequence). V dropped 1 base and J dropped 5; count of bases not matched to a gene: 7. DNA for the CDR3: TGTGCCAGCAGCTTGACGACAGGGGCCGCTTATGGCTACACCTTC. This gives the protein CASSLTTGAAYGYTF.

The genes are TRBV4-2 and TRBJ1-1, with 11 bases that match TRBD1. V was clipped by 4 bases and J by 3 bases; unmatched bases: 7. Germline CDR1 and CDR2: LGHNA and YNFKEQ. This CDR3 region has 16 residues. For the CDR3, the DNA is TGTGCCAGCAGCCCGGACAGGGGGCAAGAGGACACTGAAGCTTTCTTT. Translation gives CASSPDRGQEDTEAFF.

This clone has at least ten counts. CDR3 DNA: TGTGCCAGCAGGTGGGGTGTTGATCAGCCCCAGCATTTT. Encoded protein: CASRWGVDQPQHF. The V and J genes are TRBV27 and TRBJ1-5; D ambiguous. Per germline, CDR1 MNHEY and CDR2 SMNVEV (reference sequence). The CDR3 spans 13 residues. The V end lost 6 bases, the J end lost 5 bases, and 11 bases lay between the germline ends.

The chain has TRBV6-1 and TRBJ1-5, with a possible D match to TRBD1 (5 bases). The CDR3 runs to 14 residues. Germline V gives CDR1 MNHNS, CDR2 SASEGT. Trimming stripped 2 bases from V and 2 bases from J, with 7 bases between. The CDR3 DNA is TGTGCCAGCAGTGAACAGGGTGGCAATCAGCCCCAGCATTTT. Amino acid sequence: CASSEQGGNQPQHF.

J is TRBJ2-1 and V is TRBV9, with a weak D call TRBD2 (6 bases). The CDR3 has 14 residues. Germline V lookup: CDR1 SGDLS, CDR2 YYNGEE. V gave up 0 bases and J gave up 6 bases, with 10 bases separating them. The CDR3 loop reads CASSVGLTSNEQFF. CDR3 bases: TGTGCCAGCAGCGTAGGTTTGACTAGCAATGAGCAGTTCTTC.

Only one count was recorded for this clone. V usage is TRBV5-4 and J usage is TRBJ2-7; D is undetermined. There are 13 residues in the CDR3. Germline V gene lookup returns CDR1 SGHNT and CDR2 YYREEE (reference sequence). Trimming took off 4 bases at V and 0 bases at J, with 8 bases between the two ends. The CDR3 DNA reads as TGTGCCAGCAGCGGATCTAGCTCCTACGAGCAGTACTTC. Its protein product is CASSGSSSYEQYF.

The V call is TRBV30, the J call TRBJ2-3; 8 nucleotides align to TRBD1. The V gene's germline CDR1 is GTSNPN and CDR2 SVGIG (reference sequence). Unmatched junction bases numbered 15, after V lost 1 base and J lost 6 bases. This CDR3 comprises 17 residues. The CDR3 reads CAWSGIPGQVNMDTQYF. DNA of the CDR3: TGTGCCTGGAGTGGGATTCCGGGACAGGTTAATATGGATACGCAGTATTTT.